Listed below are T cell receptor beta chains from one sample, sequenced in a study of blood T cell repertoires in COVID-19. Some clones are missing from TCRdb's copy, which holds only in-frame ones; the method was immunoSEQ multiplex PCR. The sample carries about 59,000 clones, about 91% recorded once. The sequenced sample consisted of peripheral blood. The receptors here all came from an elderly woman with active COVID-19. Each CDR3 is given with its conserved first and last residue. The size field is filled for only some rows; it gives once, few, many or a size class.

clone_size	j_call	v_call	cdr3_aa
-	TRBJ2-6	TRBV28	CASSPAGVSGANVLTF
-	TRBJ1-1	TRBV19	CASRDSGQGNTEAFF
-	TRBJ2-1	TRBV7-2	CASSLDRALTGQFF
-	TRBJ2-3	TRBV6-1	CASSEALGGGSTDTQYF
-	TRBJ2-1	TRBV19	CASSMPTGEQQFF
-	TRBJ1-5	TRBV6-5	CASKKAGYNQPQHF
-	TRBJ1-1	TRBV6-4	CASSQDRNTEAFF
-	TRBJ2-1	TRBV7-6	CASSLGAGLSYNEQFF
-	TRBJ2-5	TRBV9	CASSGRRGLAGGETQYF
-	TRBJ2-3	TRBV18	CASSPRRGGTDTQYF
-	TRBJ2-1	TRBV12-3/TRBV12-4	CASSGQGGNEQFF
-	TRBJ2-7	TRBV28	CASSSSSWRGGIDYEQYF
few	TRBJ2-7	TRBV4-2	CASSRGTGSYEQYF
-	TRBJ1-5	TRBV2	CASSQSTGRGQPQHF
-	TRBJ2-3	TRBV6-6	CASSRGGGVVADTQYF
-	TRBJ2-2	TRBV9	CASSVAGRDRGELNTGELFF
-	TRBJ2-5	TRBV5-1	CASSLASGEETQYF
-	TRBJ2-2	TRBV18	CASSPPAVVGELFF
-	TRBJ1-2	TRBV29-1	CSVYTGGDGYTF
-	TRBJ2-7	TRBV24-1	CATSDSTGLSYEQYF
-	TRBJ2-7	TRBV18	CASSSGTSGGNEQYF
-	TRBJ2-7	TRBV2	CASSDSRGREQYF
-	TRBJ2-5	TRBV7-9	CASSLGLAGERRETQYF
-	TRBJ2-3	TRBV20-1	CSASGRSGLSDTQYF
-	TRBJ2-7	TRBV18	CASSPPGTGPNYEQYF
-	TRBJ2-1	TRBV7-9	CASRPGLGVHEQFF
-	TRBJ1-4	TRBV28	CASSLTGAWEKLFF
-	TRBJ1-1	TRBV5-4	CASSLSQGETEAFF
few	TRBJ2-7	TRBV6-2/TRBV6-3	CASSGTDAYEQYF
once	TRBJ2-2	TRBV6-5	CASRTSGGAPGELFF
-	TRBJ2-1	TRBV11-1	CASSPRGLDYNEQFF
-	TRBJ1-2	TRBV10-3	CAISEGEYYGYTF
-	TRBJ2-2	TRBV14	CASSQDLGANTGELFF
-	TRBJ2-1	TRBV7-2	CASSLALSSGGEQFF
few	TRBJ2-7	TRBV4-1	CASSQEPSGGGSYEQYF
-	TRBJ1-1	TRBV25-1	CASSETGGWTEAFF
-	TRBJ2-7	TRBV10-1	CASSPPRRGGYEQYF
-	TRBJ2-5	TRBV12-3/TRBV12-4	CASKLSGETQYF
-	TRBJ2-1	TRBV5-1	CASSVDGVSYNEQFF
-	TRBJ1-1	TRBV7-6	CASSIHGTGVTEAFF
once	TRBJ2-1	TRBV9	CASSVTGDQVYEQFF
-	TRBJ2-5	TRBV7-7	CASSLGRGGLGETQYF
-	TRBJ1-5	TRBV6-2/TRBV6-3	CASSHDRTNQPQHF
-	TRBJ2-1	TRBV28	CASSSAGTGMHEQFF
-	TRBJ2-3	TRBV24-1	CATSDPRAANTDTQYF
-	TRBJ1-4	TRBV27	CASSTTGAVRKLFF
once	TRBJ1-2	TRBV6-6	CASSYGSGGYTF
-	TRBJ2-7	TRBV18	CASSRGGRAYEQYF
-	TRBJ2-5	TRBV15	CATSRDRGETQYF
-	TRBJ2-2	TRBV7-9	CASSLTGNTGELFF
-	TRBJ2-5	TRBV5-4	CASSLISGGPISQETQYF
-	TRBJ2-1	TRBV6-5	CASSRTSGSYNEQFF
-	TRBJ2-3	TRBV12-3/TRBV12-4	CASTIRGDTQYF
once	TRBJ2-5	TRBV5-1	CASSLALTSVGEETQYF
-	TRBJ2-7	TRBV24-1	CAPRAHVIYEQYF
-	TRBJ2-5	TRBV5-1	CASSLQGPQETQYF
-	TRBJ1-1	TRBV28	CASSQNTEAFF
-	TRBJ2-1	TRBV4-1	CASSQVLAGAYNEQFF
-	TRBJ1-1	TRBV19	CASTYAGYNTEAFF
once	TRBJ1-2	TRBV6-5	CASSYFGRAGYGYTF